Listed below are T cell receptor beta chains from one sample, sequenced in a study of pediatric ulcerative colitis. The repertoire was sequenced with immunoSEQ multiplex PCR; TCRdb's copy has only in-frame clones and lacks some. The table includes tens of thousands of clones, 77% detected once. The sample consisted of blood. All receptors come from a boy aged 5-17 years with moderate ulcerative colitis. Both conserved end residues are part of each CDR3. Fields, in order: J gene, clone size, V gene, D gene, CDR3 protein, CDR3 DNA. D genes are given only for firm matches. A row's size may be missing; if present it is once, few, many or a size class.

J gene: TRBJ1-2; clone size: .; V gene: TRBV7-9; D gene: TRBD1; CDR3 protein: CASSLEGVGQDGYTF; CDR3 DNA: TGTGCCAGCAGCTTAGAAGGGGTAGGACAGGATGGCTACACCTTC
J gene: TRBJ1-5; clone size: .; V gene: TRBV19; D gene: .; CDR3 protein: CASTNAPRTLNQPQHF; CDR3 DNA: TGTGCCAGTACCAACGCCCCTCGGACTTTGAATCAGCCCCAGCATTTT
J gene: TRBJ1-1; clone size: .; V gene: TRBV2; D gene: TRBD1; CDR3 protein: CASSTQSRDRLFRNTEAFF; CDR3 DNA: TGTGCCAGCAGTACGCAATCCCGGGACAGGTTATTTCGGAACACTGAAGCTTTCTTT
J gene: TRBJ2-7; clone size: .; V gene: TRBV19; D gene: TRBD2; CDR3 protein: CASSELAGAYEQYF; CDR3 DNA: TGTGCCAGTAGTGAACTAGCGGGGGCCTACGAGCAGTACTTC
J gene: TRBJ1-5; clone size: few; V gene: TRBV5-6; D gene: TRBD1; CDR3 protein: CASSWTGNRNQPQHF; CDR3 DNA: TGTGCCAGCAGCTGGACAGGGAACAGGAATCAGCCCCAGCATTTT
J gene: TRBJ1-2; clone size: .; V gene: TRBV9; D gene: .; CDR3 protein: CASSVAIGGYGYTF; CDR3 DNA: TGTGCCAGCAGCGTAGCGATAGGAGGCTATGGCTACACCTTC
J gene: TRBJ2-7; clone size: .; V gene: TRBV7-9; D gene: .; CDR3 protein: CASRARGEEQYF; CDR3 DNA: TGTGCCAGCAGAGCGAGGGGGGAGGAGCAGTACTTC
J gene: TRBJ2-5; clone size: .; V gene: TRBV30; D gene: .; CDR3 protein: CAWGQDGLQETQYF; CDR3 DNA: TGTGCCTGGGGACAAGACGGACTCCAAGAGACCCAGTACTTC
J gene: TRBJ2-1; clone size: .; V gene: TRBV11-2; D gene: .; CDR3 protein: CASSLYLARSSYNEQFF; CDR3 DNA: TGTGCCAGCAGCTTATATCTAGCGCGAAGCTCCTACAATGAGCAGTTCTTC
J gene: TRBJ2-1; clone size: .; V gene: TRBV2; D gene: .; CDR3 protein: CASSVQGTNEQFF; CDR3 DNA: TGTGCCAGCAGTGTGCAAGGGACCAATGAGCAGTTCTTC
J gene: TRBJ1-5; clone size: .; V gene: TRBV5-7; D gene: TRBD1; CDR3 protein: CASSTTGVWQPQHF; CDR3 DNA: TGTGCCAGCAGCACCACAGGGGTCTGGCAGCCCCAGCATTTT
J gene: TRBJ1-2; clone size: few; V gene: TRBV30; D gene: .; CDR3 protein: CAWMGVSPGGYTF; CDR3 DNA: TGTGCCTGGATGGGGGTCTCTCCGGGTGGCTACACCTTC
J gene: TRBJ2-5; clone size: .; V gene: TRBV5-1; D gene: TRBD1; CDR3 protein: CASSFFPIQGAQETQYF; CDR3 DNA: TGCGCCAGCAGCTTTTTCCCCATTCAGGGGGCCCAAGAGACCCAGTACTTC
J gene: TRBJ2-1; clone size: few; V gene: TRBV29-1; D gene: .; CDR3 protein: CSVEEGHEQFF; CDR3 DNA: TGCAGCGTTGAGGAGGGCCATGAGCAGTTCTTC